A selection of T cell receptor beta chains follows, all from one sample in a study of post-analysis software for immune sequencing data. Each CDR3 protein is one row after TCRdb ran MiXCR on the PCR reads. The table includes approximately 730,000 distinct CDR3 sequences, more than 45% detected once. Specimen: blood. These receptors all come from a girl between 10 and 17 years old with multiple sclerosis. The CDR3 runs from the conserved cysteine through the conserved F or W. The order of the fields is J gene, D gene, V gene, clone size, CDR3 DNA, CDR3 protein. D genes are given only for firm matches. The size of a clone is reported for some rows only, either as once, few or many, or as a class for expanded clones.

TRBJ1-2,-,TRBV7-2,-,TGTGCCAGCAGCAAGCAGGGTACCCCGCAGGACTACACCTTC,CASSKQGTPQDYTF
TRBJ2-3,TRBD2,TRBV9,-,TGTGCCAGCAGCGTAGAAGGTGGGGGGGGAGATACGCAGTATTTT,CASSVEGGGGDTQYF
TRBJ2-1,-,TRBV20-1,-,TGCAGTGCGGCTAGCGTCCAGGAGCAGTTCTTC,CSAASVQEQFF
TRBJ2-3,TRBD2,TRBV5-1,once,TGCGCCAGCAGCGGGCGCGGGAGGGCCAGAGATACGCAGTATTTT,CASSGRGRARDTQYF
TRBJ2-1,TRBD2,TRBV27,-,TGTGCCAGCAGTTCGGGGGAGCGGGGTTCCAATGAGCAGTTCTTC,CASSSGERGSNEQFF
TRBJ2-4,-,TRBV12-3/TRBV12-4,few,TGTGCCAGCAGTCGGGAGAAAAACATTCAGTACTTC,CASSREKNIQYF
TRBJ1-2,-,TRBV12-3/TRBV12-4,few,TGTGCCAGCAAGGGACGCGACTATGGCTACACCTTC,CASKGRDYGYTF
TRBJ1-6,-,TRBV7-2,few,TGTGCCAGCAGCTTAGGTGGGGGCCTAAATTCACCCCTCCACTTT,CASSLGGGLNSPLHF
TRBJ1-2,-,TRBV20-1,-,TGCAGTGCTAGTGGGGCAGGGCTTGACTATGGCTACACCTTC,CSASGAGLDYGYTF
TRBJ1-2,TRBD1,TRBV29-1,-,TGCAGCGTAGACAGGGACGGCTACACCTTC,CSVDRDGYTF
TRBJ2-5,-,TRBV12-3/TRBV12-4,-,TGTGCCAGCAGTTTTGCGTTAGAAGAGACCCAGTACTTC,CASSFALEETQYF
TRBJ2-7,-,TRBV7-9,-,TGTGCCAGCAGCCGACAGTCCTACGAGCAGTACTTC,CASSRQSYEQYF
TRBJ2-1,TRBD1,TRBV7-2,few,TGTGCCAGCAGCTTAAGACAGGGGTGGAATGAGCAGTTCTTC,CASSLRQGWNEQFF
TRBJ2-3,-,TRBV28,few,TGTGCCAGCAGGACTTCCCTTGGCACAGATACGCAGTATTTT,CASRTSLGTDTQYF
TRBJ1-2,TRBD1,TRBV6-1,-,TGTGCCAGCAGTGCAGACAGGGGCGAGGGCTATGGCTACACCTTC,CASSADRGEGYGYTF
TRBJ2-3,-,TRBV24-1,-,TGTGCCACCGGGGGCAGGGACCGTGGCACAGATACGCAGTATTTT,CATGGRDRGTDTQYF
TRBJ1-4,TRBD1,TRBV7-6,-,TGCGCCAGCAGCTTAGTGACAGGGGGTGCTGCTAATGAAAAACTGTTTTTT,CASSLVTGGAANEKLFF
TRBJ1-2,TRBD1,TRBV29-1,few,TGCAGCGTTGAAGAGGGACAGGCACAATGGGGCTACACCTTC,CSVEEGQAQWGYTF
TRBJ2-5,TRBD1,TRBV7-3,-,TGTGCCAGCAGCTTAATGGGACAGTCACAAGAGACCCAGTACTTC,CASSLMGQSQETQYF
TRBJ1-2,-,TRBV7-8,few,TGTGCCAGCACCCCTAGGGCACAGAATAACTATGGCTACACCTTC,CASTPRAQNNYGYTF
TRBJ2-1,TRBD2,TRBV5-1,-,TGCGCCAGCAGCTCCAGAGCGGGAGGGTACAATGAGCAGTTCTTC,CASSSRAGGYNEQFF
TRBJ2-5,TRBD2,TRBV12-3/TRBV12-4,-,TGTGCCAGCAGTCTAAGACTAGCAGATCACCAAGAGACCCAGTACTTC,CASSLRLADHQETQYF
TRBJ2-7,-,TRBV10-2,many,TGCGCCAGCAGTCCGACAGGAAGCTCCTACGAGCAGTACTTC,CASSPTGSSYEQYF
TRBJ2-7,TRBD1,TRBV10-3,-,TGTGCCATCAGTAAGTCGGCAGGGGGAGACGAGCAGTACTTC,CAISKSAGGDEQYF
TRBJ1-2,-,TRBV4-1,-,TGCGCCAGCAGCCAAGAGTTTTCGGGCTACACCTTC,CASSQEFSGYTF
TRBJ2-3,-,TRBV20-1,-,TGCAGTGCCGGTGGGCTCCCCGGGAGAAGCACAGATACGCAGTATTTT,CSAGGLPGRSTDTQYF
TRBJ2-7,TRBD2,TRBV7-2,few,TGTGCCAGCAGCTTATTAGGACTAGGCGACGAGCAGTACTTC,CASSLLGLGDEQYF
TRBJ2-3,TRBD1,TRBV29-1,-,TGCAGCGTTGAAGGAGGGGGCAGTAGCACAGATACGCAGTATTTT,CSVEGGGSSTDTQYF
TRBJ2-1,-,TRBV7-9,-,TGTACCAGCAGCGCTGTTAAGAAGAATGAGCAGTTCTTC,CTSSAVKKNEQFF
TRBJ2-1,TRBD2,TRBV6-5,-,TGTGCCAGCAGTTACTCCGGGACTAGCGGGTTGTACAATGAGCAGTTCTTC,CASSYSGTSGLYNEQFF
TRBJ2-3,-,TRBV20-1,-,TGCAGTGCCACCGAGCTGGGTCTCACAGATACGCAGTATTTT,CSATELGLTDTQYF
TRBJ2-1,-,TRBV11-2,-,TGTGCCAGCAGACCGGAGGGGAATGAGCAGTTCTTC,CASRPEGNEQFF
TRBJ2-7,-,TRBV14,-,TGTGCCAGCAGCCACTGGAGCTACAATGAGCAGTACTTC,CASSHWSYNEQYF
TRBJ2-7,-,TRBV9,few,TGTGCCAGCAGCCCTATGGGCAGGGCCGGGGACGAGCAGTACTTC,CASSPMGRAGDEQYF
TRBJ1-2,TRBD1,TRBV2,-,TGTGCCAGCTACGGACAGGGGTTGAGTGGCTACACCTTC,CASYGQGLSGYTF
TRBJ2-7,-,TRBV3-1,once,TGTGCCAGCAGCACGGTCGGGGGCCCCTACGAGCAGTACTTC,CASSTVGGPYEQYF
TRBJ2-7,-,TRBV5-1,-,TGCGCCAGCAGCTTGGCCAGTGGCCACTCCTACGAGCAGTACTTC,CASSLASGHSYEQYF
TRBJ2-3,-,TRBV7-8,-,TGTGCCAGCAGCCACCAATCCGGGGATACGCAGTATTTT,CASSHQSGDTQYF
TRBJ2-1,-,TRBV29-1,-,TGCAGCTGGGGGCGAAATGAGCAGTTCTTC,CSWGRNEQFF
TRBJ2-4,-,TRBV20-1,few,TGCAGTGCCCTCCCCCCCGGGGAGGAGCAGTACTTC,CSALPPGEEQYF
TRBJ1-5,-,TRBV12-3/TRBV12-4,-,TGTGCCAGCAGTTTCGCGGGCCCCCATCAGCCCCAGCATTTT,CASSFAGPHQPQHF